Below, one T cell receptor (beta chain) is given with its context. Its cognate antigen is unknown. V lost 2 bases and J lost 4; bases outside the gene matches: 8. This CDR3 region has 16 residues. CDR1 is SGHVS and CDR2 is FNYEAQ in the germline V gene. This record comes from a study of response to subunit inactivated influenza vaccine. TCRdb passed the RT-PCR reads through MiXCR, listing each CDR3 protein once. The data show roughly 760,000 distinct CDR3 sequences, over 20% seen once. Notes on the study in general: There was a suggestion from the authors that each seasonal influenza vaccination recruits few new T cells.

The TCR comes from a man in his fifties who received an inactivated influenza vaccine. The specimen comprised PBMCs from blood, sampled 4 to 6 days after vaccination. J is TRBJ2-7 and V is TRBV7-6; 10 bases line up with TRBD1. CDR3 nucleotides: TGTGCCAGCAGCTTAATAGCGGGACAGGGGAAGTACGAGCAGTACTTC. It translates to CASSLIAGQGKYEQYF.